Listed below are T cell receptor beta chains from one sample, sequenced in a study of technical replicates of blood from four donors. Libraries were prepared by immunoSEQ multiplex PCR; TCRdb keeps only in-frame clonotypes and omits some of them. The sample includes 9,500 to 15,000 clones, approximately 94% of them seen just once. Sequencing was done on a sample of PBMCs. The receptors were gathered from a human donor in good health. Each CDR3 is given without its conserved first and last residue. Not every row has a clone size; where given, it reads once, few, many or a size class.

CDR3 protein | clone size | J gene | V gene
ASSEYELL | once | TRBJ2-1 | TRBV2
ASSLVRGDEQF | NA | TRBJ2-1 | TRBV5-6
AWDPGTSSYNEQF | NA | TRBJ2-1 | TRBV30
ASSPGTSNTEAF | once | TRBJ1-1 | TRBV28
ASSLAGYTQY | NA | TRBJ2-3 | TRBV5-8
ASTDRGGTYEQY | NA | TRBJ2-7 | TRBV19
ASSPQGQETQY | NA | TRBJ2-5 | TRBV7-3
SVEADYYNEQF | NA | TRBJ2-1 | TRBV29-1
ASSSSGSSYNEQF | NA | TRBJ2-1 | TRBV27
AWSGSGEYNEQF | NA | TRBJ2-1 | TRBV30
ASSETPGTSGRSGELF | NA | TRBJ2-2 | TRBV10-2
ASSPLAGVGGGELF | NA | TRBJ2-2 | TRBV27
ASSWTGGVGNEQF | NA | TRBJ2-1 | TRBV11-1
ASRGSKETQY | NA | TRBJ2-5 | TRBV6-1
ASSQDLQGALNTGELF | NA | TRBJ2-2 | TRBV4-2
ASSDSKGATDTQY | NA | TRBJ2-3 | TRBV6-4
ASSHTGPIGNTIY | once | TRBJ1-3 | TRBV6-1
ASSQETRGETQY | NA | TRBJ2-5 | TRBV4-1
ASSSSPRRTLVETQY | NA | TRBJ2-5 | TRBV5-8
ASQGQGFMNTEAF | NA | TRBJ1-1 | TRBV11-3
ASSGGEPTDTQY | NA | TRBJ2-3 | TRBV5-1
ASSRNTEAF | NA | TRBJ1-1 | TRBV5-6
ASSRAGGANVLT | NA | TRBJ2-6 | TRBV11-1
ASSLVGVDEQY | NA | TRBJ2-7 | TRBV5-1
ASSYSAGDEQY | once | TRBJ2-7 | TRBV6-5
ASSVGGGTNEQF | NA | TRBJ2-1 | TRBV9
ASSFGQALRSYGYT | NA | TRBJ1-2 | TRBV5-5
ASSDRGYGGYT | NA | TRBJ1-2 | TRBV28
ASSPGLGTDTQY | NA | TRBJ2-3 | TRBV5-5
ASRQGPTNYGYT | NA | TRBJ1-2 | TRBV19
ASSKGGGDWDTQY | once | TRBJ2-3 | TRBV7-9
ASSTTSPYNEQF | NA | TRBJ2-1 | TRBV9
ASSTSGSYNEQF | NA | TRBJ2-1 | TRBV6-5
ASSIRDTSYEQY | NA | TRBJ2-7 | TRBV19
ASTTGSAGNTIY | once | TRBJ1-3 | TRBV6-1
AEGRDRDEQF | NA | TRBJ2-1 | TRBV6-6
ASSANPQSHT | NA | TRBJ1-2 | TRBV28
ASSTGQGGTDTQY | NA | TRBJ2-3 | TRBV7-9
ASSDRGGGSAHEQY | NA | TRBJ2-7 | TRBV25-1
ASSYSSGAGNTIY | NA | TRBJ1-3 | TRBV6-5
ASSQGTGWKTEAF | NA | TRBJ1-1 | TRBV4-1
ASSTPLAGAADTQY | NA | TRBJ2-3 | TRBV21-1
ASSYSRTGGNYGYT | NA | TRBJ1-2 | TRBV6-5
ASSFRDRDGYT | NA | TRBJ1-2 | TRBV5-1
ASSLEGERDTEAF | NA | TRBJ1-1 | TRBV9
ASSLTGVNTEAF | NA | TRBJ1-1 | TRBV5-1
ASSPSLGQGSGEQY | NA | TRBJ2-7 | TRBV7-8
ASRTGYGNTEAF | NA | TRBJ1-1 | TRBV5-1
ASSLMGGTGELF | NA | TRBJ2-2 | TRBV27
ASSRPGQWGETQY | NA | TRBJ2-5 | TRBV9
ASSFSVTGGGNTIY | NA | TRBJ1-3 | TRBV7-9
ASSEVLAGDTQY | NA | TRBJ2-3 | TRBV2
ASSGLLTSNEQF | NA | TRBJ2-1 | TRBV10-1
ASSLAGGPNIEQF | NA | TRBJ2-1 | TRBV5-1
ASSSGTGLGTEAF | NA | TRBJ1-1 | TRBV27
ASRYTDTQY | NA | TRBJ2-3 | TRBV19
ASSLSFSGTDTQY | once | TRBJ2-3 | TRBV27